One and the same sample provided the 4 T cell receptor beta chains below, sequenced in a study of cytomegalovirus exposure and HLA in healthy donors listed by TCRdb under 2017. Preparation of the library involved the immunoSEQ multiplex PCR assay. For the multiplex PCR, a mixture combining 60 forward primers for TCR Vbeta segments and 13 reverse primers for TCR Jbeta segments was used. The source is immuneACCESS, and TCRdb retained only in-frame sequences with V and J called. Part of the clones is not carried over; for the studies checked, unresolved V genes explain less than half of this, and the remainder is unexplained. The sample table holds 190,000 or so clones, of which approximately 80% were seen once. 0.65% of the sample is in the top ten clones. Sequenced: PBMCs. These receptors all come from a boy aged 5-17 years in good health and CMV-seronegative.

This clone was seen more than once but under ten times. V and J are TRBV5-1 and TRBJ2-5; the match to TRBD1 covers 8 bases. Trimming took 6 bases from V and 1 from J; bases not matched to a gene: 5. The germline CDR1 and CDR2 sequences are SGHRS and YFSETQ. The CDR3 length is 14 residues. The DNA for the CDR3 is TGCGCCAGCAAGGGACAGGCCTCCCAAGAGACCCAGTACTTC. Translating gives CASKGQASQETQYF.

J is TRBJ1-6 and V is TRBV11-2; TRBD1 matches 8 bases. Trimming removed 1 base from V and 10 bases from J; junction bases left unmatched: 9. Germline V gene data show CDR1 as SGHAT and CDR2 as FQNNGV. The CDR3 spans 16 residues. The CDR3 nucleotides are TGTGCCAGCAGCTTAGGCAGACAGGGGAGAAACTCACCCCTCCACTTT. Translation: CASSLGRQGRNSPLHF.

This clone was observed once. The J gene is TRBJ2-2, the V gene TRBV27, with D possibly TRBD1 on 6 matching bases. Germline V gene lookup returns CDR1 MNHEY and CDR2 SMNVEV (reference sequence). The CDR3 runs 17 residues. V lost 4 bases to trimming and J lost 4 bases, with 19 bases between them. The CDR3 reads CASSSLKQGPGTGELFF. The DNA for the CDR3 is TGTGCCAGCAGTTCCTTAAAACAGGGACCTGGCACCGGGGAGCTGTTTTTT.

This clone was detected once. A read error may account for a junction end that differs from germline. The gene calls are TRBV2 and TRBJ1-1; maybe TRBD1 (5 bases). Looked up from germline, CDR1 is SNHLY and CDR2 is FYNNEI. The CDR3 contains 13 residues. CDR3 nucleotide sequence: TGTGCCAGCAGTGAAGCGAGGTCAGGCCCTAGGGGTTTT. Protein product: CASSEARSGPRGF. The full variable domain, its missing parts supplied by reference TRBV2 and TRBJ1-1, is EPEVTQTPSHQVTQMGQEVILRCVPISNHLYFYWYRQILGQKVEFLVSFYNNEISEKSEIFDDQFSVERPDGSNFTLKIRSTKLEDSAMYFCASSEARSGPRGFGQGTRLTVV.